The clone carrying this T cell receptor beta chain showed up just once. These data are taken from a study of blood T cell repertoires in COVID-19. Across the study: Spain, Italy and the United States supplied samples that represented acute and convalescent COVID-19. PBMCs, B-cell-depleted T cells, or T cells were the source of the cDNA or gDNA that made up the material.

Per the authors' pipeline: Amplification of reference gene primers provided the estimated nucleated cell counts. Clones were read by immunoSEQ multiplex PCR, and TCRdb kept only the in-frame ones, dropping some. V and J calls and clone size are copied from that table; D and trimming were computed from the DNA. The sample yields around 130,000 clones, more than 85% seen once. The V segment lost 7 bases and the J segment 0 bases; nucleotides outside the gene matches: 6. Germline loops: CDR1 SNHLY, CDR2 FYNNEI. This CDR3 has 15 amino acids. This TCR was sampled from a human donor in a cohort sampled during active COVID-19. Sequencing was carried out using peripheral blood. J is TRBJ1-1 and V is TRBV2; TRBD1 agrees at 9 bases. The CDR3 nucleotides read TGTGCCAGCATTTTCGGGACAGGGATGAACACTGAAGCTTTCTTT. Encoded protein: CASIFGTGMNTEAFF.